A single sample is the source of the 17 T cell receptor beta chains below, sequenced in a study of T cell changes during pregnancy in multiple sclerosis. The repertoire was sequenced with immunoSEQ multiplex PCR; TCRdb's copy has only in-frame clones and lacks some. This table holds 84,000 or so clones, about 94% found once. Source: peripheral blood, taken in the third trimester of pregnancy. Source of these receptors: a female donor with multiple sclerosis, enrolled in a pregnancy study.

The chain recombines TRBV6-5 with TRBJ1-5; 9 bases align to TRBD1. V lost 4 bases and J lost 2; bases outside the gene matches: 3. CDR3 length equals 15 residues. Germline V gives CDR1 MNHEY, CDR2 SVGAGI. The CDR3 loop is CASSSDRGGNQPQHF. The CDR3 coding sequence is TGTGCCAGCAGTTCCGACAGGGGGGGCAATCAGCCCCAGCATTTT.

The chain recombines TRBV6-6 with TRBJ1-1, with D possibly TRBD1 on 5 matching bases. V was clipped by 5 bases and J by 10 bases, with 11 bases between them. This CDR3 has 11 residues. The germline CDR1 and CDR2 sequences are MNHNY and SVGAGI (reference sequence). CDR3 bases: TGTGCCAGCAGTACGGGACTGGTAGCTTTCTTT. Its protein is CASSTGLVAFF.

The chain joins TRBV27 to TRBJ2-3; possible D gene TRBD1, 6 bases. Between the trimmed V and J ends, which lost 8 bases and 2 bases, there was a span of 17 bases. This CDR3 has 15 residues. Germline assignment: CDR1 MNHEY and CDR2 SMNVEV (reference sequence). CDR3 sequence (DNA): TGTGCCAGCGGACCTGACAGGAGTCCCACAGATACGCAGTATTTT. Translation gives CASGPDRSPTDTQYF.

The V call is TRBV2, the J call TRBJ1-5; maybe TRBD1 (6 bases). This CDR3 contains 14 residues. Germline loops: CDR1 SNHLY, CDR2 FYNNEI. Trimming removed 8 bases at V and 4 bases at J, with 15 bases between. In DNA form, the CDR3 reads TGTGCCAGCGGTATACAGGGTCCGAATCAGCCCCAGCATTTT. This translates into CASGIQGPNQPQHF.

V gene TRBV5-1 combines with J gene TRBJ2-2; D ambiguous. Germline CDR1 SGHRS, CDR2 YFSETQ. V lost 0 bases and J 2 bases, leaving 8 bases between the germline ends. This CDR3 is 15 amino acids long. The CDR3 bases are TGCGCCAGCAGCTTGGCCCTATATAACACCGGGGAGCTGTTTTTT. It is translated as CASSLALYNTGELFF.

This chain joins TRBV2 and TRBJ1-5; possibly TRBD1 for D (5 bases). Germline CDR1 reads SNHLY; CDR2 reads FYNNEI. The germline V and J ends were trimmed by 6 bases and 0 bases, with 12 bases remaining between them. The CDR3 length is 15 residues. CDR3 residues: CASRMTANSNQPQHF. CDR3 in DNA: TGTGCCAGCAGAATGACAGCGAATAGCAATCAGCCCCAGCATTTT.

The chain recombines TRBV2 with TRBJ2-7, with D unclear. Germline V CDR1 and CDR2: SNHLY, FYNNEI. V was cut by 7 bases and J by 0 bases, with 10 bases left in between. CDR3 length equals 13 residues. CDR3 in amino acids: CASMAPDSYEQYF. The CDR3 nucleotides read TGTGCCAGCATGGCCCCCGACTCCTACGAGCAGTACTTC.

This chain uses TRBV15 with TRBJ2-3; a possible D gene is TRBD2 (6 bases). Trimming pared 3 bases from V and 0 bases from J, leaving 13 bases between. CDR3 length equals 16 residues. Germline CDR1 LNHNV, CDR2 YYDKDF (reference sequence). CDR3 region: CATSRTRTTSTDTQYF. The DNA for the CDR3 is TGTGCCACCAGCAGGACCCGGACTACCAGCACAGATACGCAGTATTTT.

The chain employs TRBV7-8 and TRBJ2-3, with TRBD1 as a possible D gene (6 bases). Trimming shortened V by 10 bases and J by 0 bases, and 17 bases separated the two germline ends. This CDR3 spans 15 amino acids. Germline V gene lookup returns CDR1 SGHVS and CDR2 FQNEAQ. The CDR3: CATGRQQGSTDTQYF. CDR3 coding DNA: TGTGCCACCGGAAGACAACAGGGAAGCACAGATACGCAGTATTTT.

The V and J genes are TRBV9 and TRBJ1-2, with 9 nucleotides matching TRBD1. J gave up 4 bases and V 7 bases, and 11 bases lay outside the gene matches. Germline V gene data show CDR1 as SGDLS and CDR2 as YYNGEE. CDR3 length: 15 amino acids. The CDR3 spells CASHPVGQGFYGYTF. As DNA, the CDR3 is TGTGCCAGCCACCCTGTGGGACAGGGATTCTATGGCTACACCTTC.

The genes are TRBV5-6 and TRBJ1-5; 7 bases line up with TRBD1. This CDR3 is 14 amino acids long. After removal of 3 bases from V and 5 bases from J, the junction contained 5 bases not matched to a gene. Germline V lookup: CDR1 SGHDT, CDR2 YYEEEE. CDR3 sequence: CASSYGQGDQPQHF. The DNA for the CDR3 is TGTGCCAGCAGCTATGGGCAGGGGGATCAGCCCCAGCATTTT.

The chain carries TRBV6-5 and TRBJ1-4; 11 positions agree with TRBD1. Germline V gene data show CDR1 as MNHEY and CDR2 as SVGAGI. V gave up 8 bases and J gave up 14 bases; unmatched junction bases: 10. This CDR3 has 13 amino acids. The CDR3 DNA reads TGTGCCAGCGGGGGGACAGGGGGAAGGGGGCTGTTTTTT. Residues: CASGGTGGRGLFF.

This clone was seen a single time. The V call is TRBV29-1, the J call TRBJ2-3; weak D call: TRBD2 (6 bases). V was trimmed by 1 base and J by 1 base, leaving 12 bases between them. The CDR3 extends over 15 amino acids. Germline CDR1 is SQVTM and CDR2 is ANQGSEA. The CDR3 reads CSVEGGAGGTDTQYF. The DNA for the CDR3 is TGCAGCGTTGAAGGGGGAGCGGGCGGCACAGATACGCAGTATTTT.

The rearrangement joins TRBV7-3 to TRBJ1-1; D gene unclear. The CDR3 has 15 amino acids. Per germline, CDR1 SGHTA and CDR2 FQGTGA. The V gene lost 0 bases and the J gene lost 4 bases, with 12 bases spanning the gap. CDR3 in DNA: TGTGCCAGCAGCTTAACGTTGATAGGGAGCACTGAAGCTTTCTTT. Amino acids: CASSLTLIGSTEAFF. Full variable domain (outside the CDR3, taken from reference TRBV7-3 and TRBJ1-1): GAGVSQTPSNKVTEKGKYVELRCDPISGHTALYWYRQSLGQGPEFLIYFQGTGAADDSGLPNDRFFAVRPEGSVSTLKIQRTERGDSAVYLCASSLTLIGSTEAFFGQGTRLTVV.

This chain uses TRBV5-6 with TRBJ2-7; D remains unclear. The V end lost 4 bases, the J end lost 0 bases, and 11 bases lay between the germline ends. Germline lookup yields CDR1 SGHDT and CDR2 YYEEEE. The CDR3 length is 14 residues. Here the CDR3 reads CASSLDTASYEQYF. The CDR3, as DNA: TGTGCCAGCAGCCTCGACACTGCCTCCTACGAGCAGTACTTC. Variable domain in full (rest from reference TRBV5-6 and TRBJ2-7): DAGVTQSPTHLIKTRGQQVTLRCSPKSGHDTVSWYQQALGQGPQFIFQYYEEEERQRGNFPDRFSGHQFPNYSSELNVNALLLGDSALYLCASSLDTASYEQYFGPGTRLTVT.

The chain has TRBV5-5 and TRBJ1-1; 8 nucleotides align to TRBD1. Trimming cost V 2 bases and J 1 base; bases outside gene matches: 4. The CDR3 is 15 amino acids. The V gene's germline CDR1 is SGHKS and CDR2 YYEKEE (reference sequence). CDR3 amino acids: CASSFGGQGNTEAFF. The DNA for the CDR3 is TGTGCCAGCAGCTTTGGCGGACAGGGGAACACTGAAGCTTTCTTT. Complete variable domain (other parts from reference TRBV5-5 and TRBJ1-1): DAGVTQSPTHLIKTRGQQVTLRCSPISGHKSVSWYQQVLGQGPQFIFQYYEKEERGRGNFPDRFSARQFPNYSSELNVNALLLGDSALYLCASSFGGQGNTEAFFGQGTRLTVV.

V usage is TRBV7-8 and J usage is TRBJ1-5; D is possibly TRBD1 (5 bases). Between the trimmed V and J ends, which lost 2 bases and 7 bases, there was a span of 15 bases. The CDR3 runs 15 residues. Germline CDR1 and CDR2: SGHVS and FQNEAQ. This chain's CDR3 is CASSLTRRGGQPQHF. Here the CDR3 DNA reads TGTGCCAGCAGCTTAACTCGTAGGGGAGGGCAGCCCCAGCATTTT.